The rows below give T cell receptor beta chains drawn from one sample of a study of blood T cell repertoires in COVID-19. The method was immunoSEQ multiplex PCR; TCRdb's version includes in-frame clones alone and lacks a portion of them. This table has 250,000 to 350,000 clones, approximately 92% appearing once. Sequences were obtained from PBMCs or T cells enriched from blood (not recorded which). The receptors come from a woman aged 25 to 39 who had recovered from COVID-19. Both conserved end residues are part of each CDR3. The D gene is left open where the match is weak. Expanded clones get a size class; other rows say once, few or many, or leave the size out.

TRBD1	TRBJ2-5	TRBV15	-	CATSSGDRGEETQYF	TGTGCCACCAGCAGTGGGGACAGGGGTGAAGAGACCCAGTACTTC
-	TRBJ2-3	TRBV5-8	-	CASSFTGSDTQYF	TGTGCCAGCAGCTTCACAGGGTCGGATACGCAGTATTTT
TRBD1	TRBJ1-6	TRBV27	-	CASSLIVGGLYNSPLHF	TGTGCCAGCAGTTTGATAGTAGGGGGCCTCTATAATTCACCCCTCCACTTT
TRBD1	TRBJ2-7	TRBV30	-	CASTHRGSYEQYF	TGTGCCTCCACCCACAGGGGTTCCTACGAGCAGTACTTC
TRBD1	TRBJ1-3	TRBV7-2	-	CASRLTWDRANTIYF	TGTGCCAGCAGACTTACATGGGACAGGGCAAACACCATATATTTT
-	TRBJ2-7	TRBV19	-	CASSINGGSYEQYF	TGTGCCAGTAGTATAAATGGGGGGTCCTACGAGCAGTACTTC
-	TRBJ1-2	TRBV6-1	-	CASSDMTVYGYTF	TGTGCCAGCAGTGATATGACAGTCTATGGCTACACCTTC
-	TRBJ1-5	TRBV15	-	CATSSGGRGPYSNQPQHF	TGTGCCACCAGCAGTGGAGGGAGGGGACCATATAGCAATCAGCCCCAGCATTTT
-	TRBJ1-1	TRBV7-9	-	CASSLAGRNTEAFF	TGTGCCAGCAGCTTAGCAGGGAGAAACACTGAAGCTTTCTTT
-	TRBJ2-5	TRBV30	-	CAWKPGETQYF	TGTGCCTGGAAGCCCGGAGAGACCCAGTACTTC
TRBD2	TRBJ2-7	TRBV28	-	CASSSGSSYEQYF	TGTGCCAGCAGTAGCGGGAGCTCCTACGAGCAGTACTTC
TRBD1	TRBJ1-1	TRBV5-4	-	CASSRDSSMNTEAFF	TGTGCCAGCAGCCGGGACAGTAGCATGAACACTGAAGCTTTCTTT
TRBD2	TRBJ2-1	TRBV6-4	-	CASSDFGTSENNEQFF	TGTGCCAGCAGTGATTTTGGGACTAGCGAAAACAATGAGCAGTTCTTC
-	TRBJ2-7	TRBV4-3	-	CASSHFTGPYEQYF	TGCGCCAGCAGCCACTTCACAGGGCCCTACGAGCAGTACTTC
-	TRBJ2-1	TRBV15	-	CAPYPRPYRSIAYNEQFF	TGTGCCCCATACCCGCGCCCGTACAGGAGTATCGCCTACAATGAGCAGTTCTTC
-	TRBJ2-7	TRBV6-5	-	CASSPASVYEQYF	TGTGCCAGCAGCCCCGCAAGCGTCTACGAGCAGTACTTC
TRBD2	TRBJ2-3	TRBV19	-	CASSIGLAGESDTQYF	TGTGCCAGTAGTATAGGACTAGCGGGAGAGTCAGATACGCAGTATTTT
TRBD2	TRBJ2-1	TRBV7-3	few	CASSMTGLAGGGEQFF	TGTGCCAGCAGCATGACCGGACTAGCGGGAGGAGGTGAGCAGTTCTTC
-	TRBJ2-5	TRBV11-2	-	CASSEGAGRQETQYF	TGTGCCAGCAGCGAAGGAGCAGGCCGACAGGAGACCCAGTACTTC
TRBD1	TRBJ1-4	TRBV5-6	-	CASSSTGINEKLFF	TGTGCCAGCAGCTCGACAGGGATTAATGAAAAACTGTTTTTT
-	TRBJ2-2	TRBV7-2	-	CASSLTLSLATGELFF	TGTGCCAGCAGCTTAACTCTCTCACTCGCCACCGGGGAGCTGTTTTTT
TRBD1	TRBJ1-2	TRBV7-2	-	CASSFVSGQDLSGGYTF	TGTGCCAGCAGCTTTGTCTCGGGACAGGACTTGTCGGGGGGCTACACCTTC
TRBD1	TRBJ1-1	TRBV30	-	CAWQGDRNTEAFF	TGTGCCTGGCAGGGGGATCGAAACACTGAAGCTTTCTTT
TRBD1	TRBJ1-1	TRBV12-5	-	CASGGDRGNTEAFF	TGTGCTAGTGGTGGTGACAGGGGGAACACTGAAGCTTTCTTT
-	TRBJ1-1	TRBV11-2	-	CASSRLRGIVNTEAFF	TGTGCCAGCAGCCGACTGAGGGGGATAGTGAACACTGAAGCTTTCTTT
-	TRBJ1-5	TRBV28	few	CASSFYNQPQHF	TGTGCCAGCAGCTTCTACAATCAGCCCCAGCATTTT
-	TRBJ2-2	TRBV6-1	-	CASSDEGVGELFF	TGTGCCAGCAGTGACGAGGGAGTCGGGGAGCTGTTTTTT
-	TRBJ2-3	TRBV28	-	CASSPPGRSDTQYF	TGTGCCAGCAGTCCTCCCGGGAGATCAGATACGCAGTATTTT
-	TRBJ2-7	TRBV30	-	CAWSVSRFEQYF	TGTGCCTGGAGTGTGTCTAGGTTCGAGCAGTACTTC
TRBD1	TRBJ2-3	TRBV10-3	-	CASSTGLKGDTQYF	TGTGCCTCTTCGACAGGGCTTAAAGGGGATACGCAGTATTTT
TRBD1	TRBJ1-4	TRBV18	-	CASSPQEDRDFEKLFF	TGTGCCAGCTCACCACAAGAGGACAGGGATTTTGAAAAACTGTTTTTT
TRBD2	TRBJ2-5	TRBV27	-	CASSSGLAGGSETQYF	TGTGCCAGCAGTTCGGGACTAGCGGGAGGGAGTGAGACCCAGTACTTC
-	TRBJ2-3	TRBV2	-	CASSQEGGNTDTQYF	TGTGCCAGCAGCCAGGAGGGGGGGAACACAGATACGCAGTATTTT
TRBD2	TRBJ2-5	TRBV12-3/TRBV12-4	-	CASSSLRGDQYF	TGTGCCAGCAGCTCTCTGCGGGGGGACCAGTACTTC
-	TRBJ2-5	TRBV9	-	CASSTPRDSGVETQYF	TGTGCCAGCAGCACACCTCGGGACTCCGGAGTAGAGACCCAGTACTTC
-	TRBJ2-1	TRBV6-5	-	CASNGRGSSYNEQFF	TGTGCCAGCAATGGGAGGGGGAGCTCCTACAATGAGCAGTTCTTC
TRBD1	TRBJ2-1	TRBV7-2	-	CASSAYRGINEQFF	TGTGCCAGCAGCGCTTACAGGGGGATTAACGAGCAGTTCTTC
TRBD1	TRBJ2-3	TRBV4-2	-	CASSQLDRGRQDTQYF	TGTGCCAGCAGCCAACTAGACAGGGGGCGCCAAGATACGCAGTATTTT
-	TRBJ2-3	TRBV24-1	-	CATSESGTDTQYF	TGTGCCACCAGCGAATCGGGCACAGATACGCAGTATTTT
TRBD2	TRBJ2-1	TRBV28	-	CASKSAGVRNEQFF	TGTGCCAGCAAGTCCGCGGGAGTGCGAAATGAGCAGTTCTTC
-	TRBJ2-4	TRBV6-5	-	CASSYDTGSVHIQYF	TGTGCCAGCAGTTACGATACAGGGTCGGTACACATTCAGTACTTC
-	TRBJ2-1	TRBV6-1	-	CASSESRYNEQFF	TGTGCCAGCAGTGAAAGCAGGTACAATGAGCAGTTCTTC